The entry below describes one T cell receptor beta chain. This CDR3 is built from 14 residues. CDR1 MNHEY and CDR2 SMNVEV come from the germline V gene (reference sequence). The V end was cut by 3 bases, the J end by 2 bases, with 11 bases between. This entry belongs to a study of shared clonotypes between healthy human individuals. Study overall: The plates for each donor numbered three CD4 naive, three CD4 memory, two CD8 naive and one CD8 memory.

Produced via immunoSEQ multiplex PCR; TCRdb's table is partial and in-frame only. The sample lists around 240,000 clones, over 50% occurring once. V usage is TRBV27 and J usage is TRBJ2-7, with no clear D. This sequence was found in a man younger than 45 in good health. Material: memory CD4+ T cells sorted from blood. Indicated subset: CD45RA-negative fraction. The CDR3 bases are TGTGCCAGCAGTTTTCATGACGGTACCTACGAGCAGTACTTC. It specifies CASSFHDGTYEQYF.